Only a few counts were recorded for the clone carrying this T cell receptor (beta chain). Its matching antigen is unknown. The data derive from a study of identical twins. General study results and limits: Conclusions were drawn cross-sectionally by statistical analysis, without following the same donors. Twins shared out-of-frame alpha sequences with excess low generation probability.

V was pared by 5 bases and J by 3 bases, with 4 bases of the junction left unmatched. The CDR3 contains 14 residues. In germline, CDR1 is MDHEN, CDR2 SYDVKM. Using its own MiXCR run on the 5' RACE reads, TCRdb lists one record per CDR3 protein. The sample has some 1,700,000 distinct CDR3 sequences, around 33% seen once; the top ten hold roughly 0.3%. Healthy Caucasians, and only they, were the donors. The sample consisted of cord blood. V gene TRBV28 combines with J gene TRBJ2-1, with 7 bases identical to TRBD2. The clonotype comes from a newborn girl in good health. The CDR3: CASSKGTNYNEQFF. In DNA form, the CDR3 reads TGTGCCAGCAGTAAGGGGACTAACTACAATGAGCAGTTCTTC.